Listed below are T cell receptor beta chains from one sample, sequenced in a study of response to subunit inactivated influenza vaccine. Via MiXCR, TCRdb re-called the RT-PCR reads, giving one row per CDR3 protein. This sample yields around 790,000 distinct CDR3 sequences, of which 21% are seen a single time; 10% belongs to the top ten. The source was PBMCs from blood, collected roughly 5 days after vaccination. Every receptor here comes from a man over 45 who received an inactivated influenza vaccine. CDR3s include the opening cysteine and the closing phenylalanine or tryptophan. Each record gives: clone size, J gene, V gene, CDR3 length, D gene, CDR3 protein, CDR3 DNA. A D gene is named only where the DNA matches it firmly. Not every row has a clone size; where given, it reads once, few, many or a size class.

size: NA; J: TRBJ2-2; V: TRBV10-1; length: 15; D: NA; CDR3: CASSDDPEGTGELFF; DNA: TGCGCCAGCAGTGATGACCCGGAGGGCACCGGGGAGCTGTTTTTT
size: NA; J: TRBJ2-5; V: TRBV2; length: 15; D: NA; CDR3: CASSELGTRQETQYF; DNA: TGTGCCAGCAGTGAATTGGGGACAAGGCAAGAGACCCAGTACTTC
size: few; J: TRBJ2-7; V: TRBV28; length: 14; D: TRBD2; CDR3: CASSPHSGRVEQYF; DNA: TGTGCCAGCAGCCCCCATAGCGGGAGGGTCGAGCAGTACTTC
size: NA; J: TRBJ2-2; V: TRBV5-1; length: 15; D: NA; CDR3: CASSLAPGLGGELFF; DNA: TGCGCCAGCAGCTTGGCCCCGGGTTTAGGCGGGGAGCTGTTTTTT
size: NA; J: TRBJ2-2; V: TRBV7-8; length: 15; D: TRBD2; CDR3: CASRYSGSGTGELFF; DNA: TGTGCCAGCAGATATAGCGGGAGCGGCACCGGGGAGCTGTTTTTT
size: few; J: TRBJ2-4; V: TRBV12-3/TRBV12-4; length: 13; D: NA; CDR3: CASKQLAKNIQYF; DNA: TGTGCCAGCAAACAACTAGCCAAAAACATTCAGTACTTC
size: NA; J: TRBJ1-4; V: TRBV5-1; length: 19; D: TRBD1; CDR3: CASSLAEGAVWATNEKLFF; DNA: TGCGCCAGCAGCTTGGCCGAGGGGGCCGTCTGGGCAACTAATGAAAAACTGTTTTTT
size: few; J: TRBJ2-3; V: TRBV10-1; length: 15; D: NA; CDR3: CASSETRASTDTQYF; DNA: TGCGCCAGCAGTGAAACCAGGGCTAGCACAGATACGCAGTATTTT
size: few; J: TRBJ1-1; V: TRBV12-3/TRBV12-4; length: 13; D: TRBD1; CDR3: CASNGQVNTEAFF; DNA: TGTGCCAGCAATGGACAGGTGAACACTGAAGCTTTCTTT
size: few; J: TRBJ2-3; V: TRBV20-1; length: 15; D: NA; CDR3: CSARGVGGGTDTQYF; DNA: TGCAGTGCTAGAGGGGTTGGCGGGGGCACAGATACGCAGTATTTT
size: few; J: TRBJ1-1; V: TRBV12-3/TRBV12-4; length: 12; D: NA; CDR3: CASTLGLSEAFF; DNA: TGTGCCAGCACCTTGGGACTGTCTGAAGCTTTCTTT
size: few; J: TRBJ1-2; V: TRBV5-1; length: 14; D: NA; CDR3: CASSGVDGNYGYTF; DNA: TGCGCCAGCAGCGGGGTGGACGGAAACTATGGCTACACCTTC
size: many; J: TRBJ2-4; V: TRBV5-6; length: 15; D: NA; CDR3: CASSFFSGGNHIQYF; DNA: TGTGCCAGCAGCTTCTTTTCTGGGGGGAACCACATTCAGTACTTC
size: NA; J: TRBJ1-1; V: TRBV5-1; length: 14; D: NA; CDR3: CASSWDFSYTEAFF; DNA: TGCGCCAGCAGCTGGGACTTCTCCTACACTGAAGCTTTCTTT
size: NA; J: TRBJ2-5; V: TRBV7-2; length: 13; D: NA; CDR3: CASSFTPGGAQYF; DNA: TGTGCCAGCAGCTTCACACCTGGTGGGGCCCAGTACTTC
size: NA; J: TRBJ2-1; V: TRBV27; length: 16; D: TRBD2; CDR3: CASSALRGGSYNEQFF; DNA: TGTGCCAGCAGTGCCCTCCGGGGGGGCTCCTACAATGAGCAGTTCTTC
size: few; J: TRBJ2-7; V: TRBV29-1; length: 13; D: NA; CDR3: CSVEYRAIYEQYF; DNA: TGCAGCGTTGAGTACAGGGCTATCTACGAGCAGTACTTC
size: NA; J: TRBJ2-7; V: TRBV14; length: 15; D: TRBD2; CDR3: CASSQDWGGEDEQYF; DNA: TGTGCCAGCAGCCAAGATTGGGGGGGTGAGGACGAGCAGTACTTC
size: few; J: TRBJ1-1; V: TRBV7-2; length: 15; D: TRBD1; CDR3: CASGRQGGYRTEAFF; DNA: TGTGCCAGCGGACGACAGGGGGGTTATAGGACTGAAGCTTTCTTT
size: few; J: TRBJ2-1; V: TRBV27; length: 13; D: NA; CDR3: CASSLDNRSEQFF; DNA: TGTGCCAGCAGTTTAGACAACAGGTCCGAGCAGTTCTTC
size: few; J: TRBJ2-2; V: TRBV5-1; length: 16; D: TRBD1; CDR3: CASSPEGQVPTGELFF; DNA: TGCGCCAGCAGCCCGGAGGGACAGGTTCCCACCGGGGAGCTGTTTTTT
size: NA; J: TRBJ2-3; V: TRBV7-2; length: 14; D: TRBD2; CDR3: CASSSGTSVLAQYF; DNA: TGTGCCAGCAGCTCCGGGACTAGTGTTTTGGCGCAGTATTTT
size: NA; J: TRBJ2-2; V: TRBV9; length: 17; D: NA; CDR3: CASSGWGQGQSTGELFF; DNA: TGTGCCAGCAGCGGGTGGGGCCAGGGGCAATCGACCGGGGAGCTGTTTTTT
size: few; J: TRBJ1-6; V: TRBV20-1; length: 14; D: NA; CDR3: CSARDTEYNSPLHF; DNA: TGCAGTGCTAGAGATACGGAATATAATTCACCCCTCCACTTT
size: NA; J: TRBJ2-7; V: TRBV20-1; length: 13; D: TRBD2; CDR3: CSAPPPLAGEQYF; DNA: TGCAGTGCTCCGCCCCCGCTAGCGGGGGAGCAGTACTTC
size: few; J: TRBJ1-6; V: TRBV20-1; length: 15; D: TRBD1; CDR3: CSARTGGVWDSPLHF; DNA: TGCAGTGCTAGGACAGGGGGCGTATGGGACTCACCCCTCCACTTT
size: NA; J: TRBJ1-1; V: TRBV7-9; length: 14; D: NA; CDR3: CASSWEGMNTEAFF; DNA: TGTGCCAGCAGCTGGGAGGGAATGAACACTGAAGCTTTCTTT
size: NA; J: TRBJ2-1; V: TRBV20-1; length: 19; D: NA; CDR3: CSAREGRRHFLSSYNEQFF; DNA: TGCAGTGCTAGAGAGGGAAGAAGGCACTTCCTGAGCTCCTACAATGAGCAGTTCTTC
size: NA; J: TRBJ2-3; V: TRBV15; length: 16; D: NA; CDR3: CATSRALAARTDTQYF; DNA: TGTGCCACCAGCAGAGCCCTAGCAGCCCGCACAGATACGCAGTATTTT
size: few; J: TRBJ2-1; V: TRBV5-1; length: 16; D: TRBD2; CDR3: CASSLLAGVSYNEQFF; DNA: TGCGCCAGCAGCTTACTAGCGGGAGTGTCCTACAATGAGCAGTTCTTC
size: few; J: TRBJ2-5; V: TRBV2; length: 13; D: NA; CDR3: CASIEGRQETQYF; DNA: TGTGCCAGCATCGAGGGCAGACAAGAGACCCAGTACTTC
size: NA; J: TRBJ2-3; V: TRBV29-1; length: 12; D: NA; CDR3: CSVEEVSDTQYF; DNA: TGCAGCGTTGAAGAAGTCTCAGATACGCAGTATTTT
size: few; J: TRBJ2-7; V: TRBV6-2/TRBV6-3; length: 16; D: TRBD2; CDR3: CASSRGLAGGRHEQYF; DNA: TGTGCCAGCAGCCGGGGACTAGCGGGAGGGCGCCACGAGCAGTACTTC
size: NA; J: TRBJ2-3; V: TRBV7-8; length: 18; D: NA; CDR3: CASSLARTAWRGTDTQYF; DNA: TGTGCCAGCAGCTTAGCGAGGACAGCCTGGCGTGGGACAGATACGCAGTATTTT
size: few; J: TRBJ2-7; V: TRBV20-1; length: 15; D: TRBD1; CDR3: CSARPGTGGGYEQYF; DNA: TGCAGTGCTAGACCCGGGACAGGGGGAGGATACGAGCAGTACTTC
size: few; J: TRBJ2-5; V: TRBV7-7; length: 13; D: NA; CDR3: CASSFSGSETQYF; DNA: TGTGCTAGCAGCTTTTCCGGGTCAGAGACCCAGTACTTC
size: NA; J: TRBJ2-1; V: TRBV11-2; length: 13; D: NA; CDR3: CASSLSEGLEQFF; DNA: TGTGCCAGCAGCTTGTCTGAAGGTCTTGAGCAGTTCTTC
size: NA; J: TRBJ2-6; V: TRBV29-1; length: 13; D: NA; CDR3: CSGVIAGANVLTF; DNA: TGCAGCGGGGTCATCGCTGGGGCCAACGTCCTGACTTTC
size: few; J: TRBJ2-7; V: TRBV29-1; length: 14; D: TRBD2; CDR3: CSVEQRGGTYEQYF; DNA: TGCAGCGTTGAACAGCGGGGTGGGACCTACGAGCAGTACTTC
size: NA; J: TRBJ2-1; V: TRBV20-1; length: 16; D: TRBD2; CDR3: CSAPNLLAGGWSEQFF; DNA: TGCAGTGCTCCAAATTTACTAGCGGGAGGGTGGAGTGAGCAGTTCTTC
size: many; J: TRBJ2-7; V: TRBV20-1; length: 15; D: NA; CDR3: CSARGSSDRAYEQYF; DNA: TGCAGTGCTAGAGGATCTAGCGACAGGGCCTACGAGCAGTACTTC
size: few; J: TRBJ1-3; V: TRBV20-1; length: 13; D: NA; CDR3: CSAKTESGNTIYF; DNA: TGCAGTGCTAAGACAGAATCTGGAAACACCATATATTTT
size: NA; J: TRBJ2-1; V: TRBV20-1; length: 22; D: TRBD2; CDR3: CSARAPLGTSGGPHLSYNEQFF; DNA: TGCAGTGCTAGAGCGCCTCTCGGGACTAGCGGGGGCCCCCACCTCTCCTACAATGAGCAGTTCTTC
size: few; J: TRBJ2-1; V: TRBV29-1; length: 12; D: NA; CDR3: CSVQGTYNEQFF; DNA: TGCAGCGTCCAGGGCACCTACAATGAGCAGTTCTTC
size: NA; J: TRBJ1-1; V: TRBV5-1; length: 13; D: TRBD1; CDR3: CASRGQENTEAFF; DNA: TGCGCCAGCAGGGGACAGGAGAACACTGAAGCTTTCTTT
size: many; J: TRBJ2-7; V: TRBV6-6; length: 13; D: NA; CDR3: CASNTGPSYEQYF; DNA: TGTGCCAGCAATACCGGGCCTTCCTACGAGCAGTACTTC
size: NA; J: TRBJ2-7; V: TRBV20-1; length: 14; D: TRBD2; CDR3: CSARDTSGIYEQYF; DNA: TGCAGTGCTAGAGATACTAGCGGGATCTACGAGCAGTACTTC
size: NA; J: TRBJ2-5; V: TRBV27; length: 15; D: TRBD2; CDR3: CASTRRASGDGTQYF; DNA: TGTGCCAGCACCCGCCGGGCTAGCGGGGACGGGACCCAGTACTTC
size: few; J: TRBJ1-5; V: TRBV6-1; length: 12; D: TRBD1; CDR3: CASNDRAQPQHF; DNA: TGTGCCAGCAACGACAGGGCGCAGCCCCAGCATTTT
size: NA; J: TRBJ2-5; V: TRBV20-1; length: 15; D: TRBD2; CDR3: CSARDSRGGLETQYF; DNA: TGCAGTGCTAGAGATTCGCGGGGGGGCCTGGAGACCCAGTACTTC
size: NA; J: TRBJ1-1; V: TRBV6-2/TRBV6-3; length: 16; D: NA; CDR3: CASSYGRELMNTEAFF; DNA: TGTGCCAGCAGTTACGGCAGGGAACTCATGAACACTGAAGCTTTCTTT
size: NA; J: TRBJ2-1; V: TRBV29-1; length: 12; D: NA; CDR3: CSVQTRYNEQFF; DNA: TGCAGCGTTCAGACACGGTACAATGAGCAGTTCTTC
size: few; J: TRBJ2-5; V: TRBV6-5; length: 16; D: NA; CDR3: CASSYSSGRHQETQYF; DNA: TGTGCCAGCAGTTACTCGAGCGGACGGCACCAAGAGACCCAGTACTTC
size: NA; J: TRBJ1-2; V: TRBV6-5; length: 12; D: NA; CDR3: CASNKGDLVYTF; DNA: TGTGCCAGCAACAAGGGGGACCTGGTTTACACCTTC